Each of the 5 T cell receptor beta chains below was sequenced from the same sample in a study of blood T cell repertoires in COVID-19. Assay: immunoSEQ multiplex PCR; the TCRdb copy retains only in-frame clones and omits some. The sample includes 150,000 to 200,000 clones, 88% of them seen just once. The sequenced material came from peripheral blood. The origin of the receptors is a woman aged 25 to 39 with acute or convalescent COVID-19.

This clone was seen just once. The same CDR3 can be traced to other DNA sequences in this sample. V gene TRBV28 combines with J gene TRBJ1-4; no reliable D call. The CDR3 consists of 12 residues. The V end was cut by 6 bases, the J end by 0 bases, with 2 bases between. Germline values: CDR1 MDHEN, CDR2 SYDVKM. CDR3 in DNA: TGTGCCAGCAGCGCAACTAATGAAAAACTGTTTTTT. Amino acid sequence: CASSATNEKLFF.

The chain joins TRBV24-1 to TRBJ2-7, with 7 bases lining up with TRBD1. CDR3 length equals 12 residues. Germline CDR1 is KGHDR and CDR2 is SFDVKD. The junction had 2 bases not matched to a gene; V was cut back by 4 bases and J by 6 bases. Here the CDR3 reads CATSETGSEQYF. In DNA form, the CDR3 reads TGTGCCACCAGTGAGACAGGGTCCGAGCAGTACTTC.

The rearrangement links TRBV11-3 to TRBJ1-6; D perhaps matches TRBD1 (5 bases). Per germline, CDR1 SGHNT and CDR2 YENEEA. This CDR3 is 15 amino acids long. Trimming removed 5 bases from V and 0 bases from J, with 8 bases in between. The CDR3 DNA reads TGTGCCAGCAGCCTCCAGGGCTCCTATAATTCACCCCTCCACTTT. Translation: CASSLQGSYNSPLHF.

The rearrangement uses TRBV7-9 and TRBJ2-3; tentatively, D is TRBD2 (6 bases). The germline V gene encodes CDR1 SEHNR and CDR2 FQNEAQ (reference sequence). The CDR3 sequence is 15 residues long. Trimming took 2 bases from V and 5 from J, leaving 14 bases between them. The CDR3, as DNA: TGTGCCAGCAGCTTATTTGGGTCGGAGGGAGATACGCAGTATTTT. The encoded protein is CASSLFGSEGDTQYF.

The V call is TRBV30, the J call TRBJ1-3, with D uncertain. V was cut by 7 bases and J by 2 bases, with 6 bases left in between. CDR1 is GTSNPN, CDR2 SVGIG, per germline (reference sequence). This CDR3 is 11 amino acids long. The CDR3 region is CASRAGNTIYF. The CDR3 DNA sequence: TGTGCCTCTCGAGCTGGAAACACCATATATTTT. Filled out from reference TRBV30 and TRBJ1-3, the complete variable domain reads SQTIHQWPATLVQPVGSPLSLECTVEGTSNPNLYWYRQAAGRGLQLLFYSVGIGQISSEVPQNLSASRPQDRQFILSSKKLLLSDSGFYLCASRAGNTIYFGEGSWLTVV.